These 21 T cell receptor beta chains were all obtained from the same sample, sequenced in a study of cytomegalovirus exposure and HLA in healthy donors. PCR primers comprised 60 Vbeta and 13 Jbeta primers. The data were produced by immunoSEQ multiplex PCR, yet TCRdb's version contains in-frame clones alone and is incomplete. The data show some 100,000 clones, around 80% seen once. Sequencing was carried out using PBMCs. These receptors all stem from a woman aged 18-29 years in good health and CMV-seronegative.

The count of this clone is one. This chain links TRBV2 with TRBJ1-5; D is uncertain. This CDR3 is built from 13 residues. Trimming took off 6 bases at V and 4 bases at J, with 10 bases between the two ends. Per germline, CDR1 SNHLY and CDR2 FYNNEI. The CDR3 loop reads CASRQSSNQPQHF. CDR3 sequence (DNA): TGTGCCAGCAGACAGTCCTCGAATCAGCCCCAGCATTTT.

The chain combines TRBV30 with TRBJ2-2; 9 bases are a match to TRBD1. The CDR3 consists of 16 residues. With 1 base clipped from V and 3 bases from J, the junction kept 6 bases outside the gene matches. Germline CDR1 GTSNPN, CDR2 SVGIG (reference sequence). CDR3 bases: TGTGCCTGGAGTGGGTCGGACAGGGGTTACACCGGGGAGCTGTTTTTT. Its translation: CAWSGSDRGYTGELFF.

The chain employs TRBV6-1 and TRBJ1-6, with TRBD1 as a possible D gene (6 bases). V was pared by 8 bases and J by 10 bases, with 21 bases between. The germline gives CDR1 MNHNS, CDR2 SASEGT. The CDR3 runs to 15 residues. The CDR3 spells CASRLLDRSESPLHF. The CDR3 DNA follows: TGTGCCAGCCGACTTCTCGACAGGTCAGAGTCACCCCTCCACTTT.

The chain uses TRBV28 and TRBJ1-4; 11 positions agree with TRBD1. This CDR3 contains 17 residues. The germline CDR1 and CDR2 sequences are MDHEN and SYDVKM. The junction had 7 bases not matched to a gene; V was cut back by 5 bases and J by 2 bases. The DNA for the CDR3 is TGTGCCAGCAGTCCCGGGACAGGGGGGGACACTAATGAAAAACTGTTTTTT. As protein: CASSPGTGGDTNEKLFF.

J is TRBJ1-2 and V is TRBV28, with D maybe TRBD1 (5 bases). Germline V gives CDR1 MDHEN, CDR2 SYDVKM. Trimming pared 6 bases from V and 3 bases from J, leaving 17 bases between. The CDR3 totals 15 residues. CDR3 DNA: TGTGCCAGCAGAAACTTCGGGGGGTTGGACTATGGCTACACCTTC. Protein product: CASRNFGGLDYGYTF.

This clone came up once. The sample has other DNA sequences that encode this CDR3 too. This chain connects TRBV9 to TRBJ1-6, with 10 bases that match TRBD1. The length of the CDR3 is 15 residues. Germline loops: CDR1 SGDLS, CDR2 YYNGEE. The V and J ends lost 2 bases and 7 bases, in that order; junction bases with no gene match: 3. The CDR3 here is CASSVLDRGNSPLHF. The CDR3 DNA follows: TGTGCCAGCAGCGTCCTGGACAGGGGGAATTCACCCCTCCACTTT. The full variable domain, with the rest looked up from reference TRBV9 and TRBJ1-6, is DSGVTQTPKHLITATGQRVTLRCSPRSGDLSVYWYQQSLDQGLQFLIQYYNGEERAKGNILERFSAQQFPDLHSELNLSSLELGDSALYFCASSVLDRGNSPLHFGNGTRLTVT.

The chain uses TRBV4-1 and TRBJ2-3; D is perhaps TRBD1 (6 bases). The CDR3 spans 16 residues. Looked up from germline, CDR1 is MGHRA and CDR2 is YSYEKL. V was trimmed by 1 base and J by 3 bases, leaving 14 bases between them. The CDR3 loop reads CASSQVPGVPTDTQYF. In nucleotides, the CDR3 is TGCGCCAGCAGCCAAGTTCCAGGGGTCCCGACAGATACGCAGTATTTT.

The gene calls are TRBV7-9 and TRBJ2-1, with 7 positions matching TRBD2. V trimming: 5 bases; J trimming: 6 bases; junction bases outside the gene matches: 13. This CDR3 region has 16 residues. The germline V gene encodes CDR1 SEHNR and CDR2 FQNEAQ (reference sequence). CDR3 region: CASSGLAGKVFNEQFF. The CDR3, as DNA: TGTGCCAGCAGCGGGTTAGCGGGTAAGGTTTTCAATGAGCAGTTCTTC.

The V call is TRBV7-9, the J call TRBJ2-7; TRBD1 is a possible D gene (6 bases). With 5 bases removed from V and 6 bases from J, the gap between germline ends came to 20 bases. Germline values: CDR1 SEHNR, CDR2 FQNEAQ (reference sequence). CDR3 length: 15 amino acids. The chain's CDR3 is CASSPGQTVLGEQYF. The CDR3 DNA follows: TGTGCCAGCAGCCCTGGACAGACGGTTCTGGGCGAGCAGTACTTC.

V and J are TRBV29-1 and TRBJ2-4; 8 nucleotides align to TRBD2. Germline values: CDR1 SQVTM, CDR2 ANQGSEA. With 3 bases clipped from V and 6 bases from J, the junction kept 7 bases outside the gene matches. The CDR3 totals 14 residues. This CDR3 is CSVEIAGRANIQYF. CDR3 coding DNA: TGCAGCGTTGAGATAGCGGGAAGGGCAAACATTCAGTACTTC.

The CDR3 coding sequence is TGTGCCAGCAGCGTACCAGCAGATACGCAGTATTTT. Protein sequence: CASSVPADTQYF. This chain uses TRBV9 with TRBJ2-3; D not certain. From germline, CDR1 is SGDLS and CDR2 YYNGEE. The CDR3 sequence is 12 residues long. With 1 base removed from V and 4 bases from J, the gap between germline ends came to 4 bases.

The CDR3 loop is CASSIATNYGYTF. DNA for the CDR3: TGTGCCAGTAGTATAGCCACTAACTATGGCTACACCTTC. The chain couples TRBV19 to TRBJ1-2; D call uncertain. The CDR3 has 13 amino acids. The V end lost 1 base, the J end lost 0 bases, and 3 bases lay between the germline ends. CDR1 is LNHDA, CDR2 SQIVND, per germline (reference sequence).

CDR3 loop: CASSLAVGPTTHVLTF. The CDR3 coding sequence is TGTGCCAGCAGCTTGGCGGTGGGGCCTACCACTCACGTCCTGACTTTC. The rearrangement links TRBV5-4 to TRBJ2-6, with D tentatively TRBD1 (5 bases). V was cut by 0 bases and J by 11 bases, with 18 bases left in between. The CDR3 is 16 residues long. Germline CDR1 SGHNT, CDR2 YYREEE (reference sequence).

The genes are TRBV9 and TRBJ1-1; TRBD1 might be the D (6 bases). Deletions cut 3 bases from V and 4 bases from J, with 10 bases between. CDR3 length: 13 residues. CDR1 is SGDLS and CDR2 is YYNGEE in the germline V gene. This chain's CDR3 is CASSGGQFTEAFF. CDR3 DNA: TGTGCCAGCAGCGGAGGACAGTTCACTGAAGCTTTCTTT.

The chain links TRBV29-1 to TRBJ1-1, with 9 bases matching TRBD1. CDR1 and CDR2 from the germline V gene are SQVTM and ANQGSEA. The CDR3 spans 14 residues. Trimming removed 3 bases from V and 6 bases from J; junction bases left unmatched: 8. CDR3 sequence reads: CSVEDRGIGAEAFF. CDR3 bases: TGCAGCGTTGAGGACAGGGGCATCGGCGCTGAAGCTTTCTTT.

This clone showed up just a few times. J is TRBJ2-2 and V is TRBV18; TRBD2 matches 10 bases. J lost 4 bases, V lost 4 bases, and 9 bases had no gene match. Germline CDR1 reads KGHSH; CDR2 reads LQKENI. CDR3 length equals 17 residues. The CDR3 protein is CASSLLLAGASTGELFF. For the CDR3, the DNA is TGTGCCAGCTCACTACTTCTAGCGGGAGCAAGCACCGGGGAGCTGTTTTTT.

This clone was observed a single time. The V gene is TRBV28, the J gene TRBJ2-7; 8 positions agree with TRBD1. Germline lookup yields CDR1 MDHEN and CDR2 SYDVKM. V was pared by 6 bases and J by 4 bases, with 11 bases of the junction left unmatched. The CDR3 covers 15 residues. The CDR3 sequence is CASRRRDRRLYEQYF. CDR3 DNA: TGTGCCAGCAGGCGAAGGGACAGGAGGCTTTACGAGCAGTACTTC.

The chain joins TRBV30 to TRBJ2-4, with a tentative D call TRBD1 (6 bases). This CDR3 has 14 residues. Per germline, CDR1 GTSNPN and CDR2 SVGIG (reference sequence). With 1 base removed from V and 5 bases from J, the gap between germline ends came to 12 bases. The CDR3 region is CAWSGGPGENIQYF. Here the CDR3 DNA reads TGTGCCTGGAGTGGGGGGCCCGGAGAAAACATTCAGTACTTC.

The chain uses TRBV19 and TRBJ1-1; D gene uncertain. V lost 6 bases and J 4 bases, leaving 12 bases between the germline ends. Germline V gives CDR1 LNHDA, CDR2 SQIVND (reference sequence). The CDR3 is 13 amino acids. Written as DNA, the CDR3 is TGTGCCAGTAGCCCCACGGGTAGCACTGAAGCTTTCTTT. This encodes CASSPTGSTEAFF.

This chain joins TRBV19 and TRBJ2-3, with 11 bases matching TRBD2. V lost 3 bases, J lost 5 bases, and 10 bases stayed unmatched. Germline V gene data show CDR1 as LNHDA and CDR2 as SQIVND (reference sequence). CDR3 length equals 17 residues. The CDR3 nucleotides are TGTGCCAGTAGTATTGAGGTAGCGGGAGGGCCGGGAGATACGCAGTATTTT. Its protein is CASSIEVAGGPGDTQYF. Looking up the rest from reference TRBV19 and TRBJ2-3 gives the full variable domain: DGGITQSPKYLFRKEGQNVTLSCEQNLNHDAMYWYRQDPGQGLRLIYYSQIVNDFQKGDIAEGYSVSREKKESFPLTVTSAQKNPTAFYLCASSIEVAGGPGDTQYFGPGTRLTVL.

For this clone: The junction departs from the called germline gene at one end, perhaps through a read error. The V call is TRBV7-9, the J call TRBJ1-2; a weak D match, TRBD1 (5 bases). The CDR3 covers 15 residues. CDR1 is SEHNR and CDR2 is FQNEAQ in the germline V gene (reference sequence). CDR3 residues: CSSSLATDTNYGYTF. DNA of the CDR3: TGTTCCAGCAGCCTCGCTACGGACACTAACTATGGCTACACCTTC. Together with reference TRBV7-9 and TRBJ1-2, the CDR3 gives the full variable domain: DTGVSQNPRHKITKRGQNVTFRCDPISEHNRLYWYRQTLGQGPEFLTYFQNEAQLEKSRLLSDRFSAERPKGSFSTLEIQRTEQGDSAMYLCSSSLATDTNYGYTFGSGTRLTVV.